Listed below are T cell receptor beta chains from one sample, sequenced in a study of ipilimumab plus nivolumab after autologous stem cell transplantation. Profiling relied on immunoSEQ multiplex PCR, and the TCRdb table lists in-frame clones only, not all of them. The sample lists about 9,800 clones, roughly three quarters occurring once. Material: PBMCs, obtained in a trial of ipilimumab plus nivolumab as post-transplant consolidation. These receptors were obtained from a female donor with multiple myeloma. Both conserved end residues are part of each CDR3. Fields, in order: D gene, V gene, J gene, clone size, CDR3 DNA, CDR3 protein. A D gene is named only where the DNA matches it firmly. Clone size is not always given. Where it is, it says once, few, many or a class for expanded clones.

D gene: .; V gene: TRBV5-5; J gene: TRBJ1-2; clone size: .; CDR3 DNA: TGTGCCAGCAGCTTCCCATATAACTATGGCTACACCTTC; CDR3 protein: CASSFPYNYGYTF
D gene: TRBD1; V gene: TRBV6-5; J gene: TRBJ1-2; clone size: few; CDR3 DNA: TGTGCCAGCAGACAGGGGCTAGACTATGGCTACACCTTC; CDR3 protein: CASRQGLDYGYTF
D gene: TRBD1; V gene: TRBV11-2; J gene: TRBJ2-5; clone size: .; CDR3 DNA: TGTGCCAGCAGCCGACGACAGGGGACAGAGACCCAGTACTTC; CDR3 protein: CASSRRQGTETQYF
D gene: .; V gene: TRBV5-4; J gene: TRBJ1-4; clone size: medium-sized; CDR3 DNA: TGTGCCAGCAGCTTGAACCGGGCCGTTAATGAAAAACTGTTTTTT; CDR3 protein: CASSLNRAVNEKLFF
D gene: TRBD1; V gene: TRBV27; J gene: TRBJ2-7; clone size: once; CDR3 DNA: TGTGCCAGCAGTTCCCAGGGACAGGTAAACTACGAGCAGTACTTC; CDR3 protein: CASSSQGQVNYEQYF
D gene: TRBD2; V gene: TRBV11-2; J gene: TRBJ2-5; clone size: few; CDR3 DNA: TGTGCCAGCAGCCTTGGTTCACTAGCGGGCCGTTGGGGAGAGACCCAGTACTTC; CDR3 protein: CASSLGSLAGRWGETQYF
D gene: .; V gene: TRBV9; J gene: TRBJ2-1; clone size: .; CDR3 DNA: TGTGCCAGCAGCGTAGCTACGGGAGACTCCTACAATGAGCAGTTCTTC; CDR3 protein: CASSVATGDSYNEQFF
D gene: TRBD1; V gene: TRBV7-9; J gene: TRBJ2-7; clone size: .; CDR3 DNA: TGTGCCAGCAGCTTCGTGACGGTCACAGGGGACGACGAGCAGTACTTC; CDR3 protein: CASSFVTVTGDDEQYF
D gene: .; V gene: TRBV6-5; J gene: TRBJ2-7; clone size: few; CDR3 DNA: TGTGCCAGCAGCAATAGCGGCTACGAGCAGTACTTC; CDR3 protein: CASSNSGYEQYF
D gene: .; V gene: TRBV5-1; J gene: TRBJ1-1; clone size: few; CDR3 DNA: TGCGCCAGCAGCTTTGCCCGTGTGAGCGCGGCCTTCAACACTGAAGCTTTCTTT; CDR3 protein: CASSFARVSAAFNTEAFF
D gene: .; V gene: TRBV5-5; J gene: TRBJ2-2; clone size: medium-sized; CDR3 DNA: TGTGCCAGCAGCTTGGGTGTATCGGCTCTAACCGGGGAGCTGTTTTTT; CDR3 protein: CASSLGVSALTGELFF
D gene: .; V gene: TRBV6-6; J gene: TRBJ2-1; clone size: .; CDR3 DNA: TGTGCCAGCAACCTCCTCGGGGACAATGAGCAGTTCTTC; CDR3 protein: CASNLLGDNEQFF
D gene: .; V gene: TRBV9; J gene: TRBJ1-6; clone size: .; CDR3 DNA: TGTGCCAGCAGCATAAGGGACTCTAATTCACCCCTCCACTTT; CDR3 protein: CASSIRDSNSPLHF
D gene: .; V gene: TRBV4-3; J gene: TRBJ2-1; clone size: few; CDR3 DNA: TGCGCCAGCAGCCAAGTGGGAGCAACTTACAATGAGCAGTTCTTC; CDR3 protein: CASSQVGATYNEQFF
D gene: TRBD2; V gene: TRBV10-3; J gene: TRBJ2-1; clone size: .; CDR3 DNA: TGTGCCATCAGTGATAGTAGCGGGAGATCGTACAATGAGCAGTTCTTC; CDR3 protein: CAISDSSGRSYNEQFF
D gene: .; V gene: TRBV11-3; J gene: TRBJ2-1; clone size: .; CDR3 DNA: TGTGCCAGCAGCTTAGTTTCCAGTCATGAGCAGTTCTTC; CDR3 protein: CASSLVSSHEQFF
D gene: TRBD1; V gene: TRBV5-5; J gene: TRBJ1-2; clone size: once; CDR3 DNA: TGTGCCAGCAGCTTGTCAACCGGGGACAGGGGGTATGGCTACACCTTC; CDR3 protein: CASSLSTGDRGYGYTF
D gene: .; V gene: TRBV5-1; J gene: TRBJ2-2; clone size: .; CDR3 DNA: TGCGCCAGCAGCTTGGAAGGGGCAAGGGGCGGGGAGCTGTTTTTT; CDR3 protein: CASSLEGARGGELFF
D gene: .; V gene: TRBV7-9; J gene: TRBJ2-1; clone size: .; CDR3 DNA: TGTGCCAGCAGCTTAGTCGGGGGCGGTTTCAATGAGCAGTTCTTC; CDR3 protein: CASSLVGGGFNEQFF
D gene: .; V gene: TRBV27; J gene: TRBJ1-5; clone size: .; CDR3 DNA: TGTGCCAGCAGGCAGACGGGGGGTAGCAATCAGCCCCAGCATTTT; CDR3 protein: CASRQTGGSNQPQHF
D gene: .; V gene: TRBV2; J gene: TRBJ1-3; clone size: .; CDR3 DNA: TGTGCCAGCAGTGAAGACTCCGCATCCGGGAACACCATATATTTT; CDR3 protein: CASSEDSASGNTIYF
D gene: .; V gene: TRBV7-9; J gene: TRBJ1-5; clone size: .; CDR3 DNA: TGTGCCAGCAGCCAAACAGCGACCCTGAATCAGCCCCAGCATTTT; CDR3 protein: CASSQTATLNQPQHF
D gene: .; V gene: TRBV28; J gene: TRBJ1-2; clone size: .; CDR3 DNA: TGTGCCAGCAGACCCCCGGGCGCCAACTATGGCTACACCTTC; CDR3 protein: CASRPPGANYGYTF
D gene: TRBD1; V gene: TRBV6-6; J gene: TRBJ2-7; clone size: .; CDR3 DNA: TGTGCCAGCAGCCTGGGGGGGACAGGGAGGTACGAGCAGTACTTC; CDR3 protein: CASSLGGTGRYEQYF
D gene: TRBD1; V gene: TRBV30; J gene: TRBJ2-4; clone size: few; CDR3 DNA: TGTGCCTGGAGTGACTCGGGACAGGGGGTTGACATTCAGTACTTC; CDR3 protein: CAWSDSGQGVDIQYF
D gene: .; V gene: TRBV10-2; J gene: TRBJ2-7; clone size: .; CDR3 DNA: TGCGCCAGCAGTGGTGGCTCCGAGACAGGACGATACGAGCAGTACTTC; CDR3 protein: CASSGGSETGRYEQYF
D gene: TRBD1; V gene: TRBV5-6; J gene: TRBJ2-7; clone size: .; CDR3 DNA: TGTGCCAGCAGACTAACTCCGGGACAGGGTCCCTACGAGCAGTACTTC; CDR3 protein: CASRLTPGQGPYEQYF
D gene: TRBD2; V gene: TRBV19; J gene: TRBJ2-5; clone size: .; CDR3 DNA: TGTGCCAGTAACTCCGCGGGAGAGGGGCTTGAGACCCAGTACTTC; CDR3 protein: CASNSAGEGLETQYF
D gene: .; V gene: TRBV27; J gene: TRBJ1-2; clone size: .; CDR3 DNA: TGTGCCAGCAGGGACAGACAAAACTATGGCTACACCTTC; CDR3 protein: CASRDRQNYGYTF
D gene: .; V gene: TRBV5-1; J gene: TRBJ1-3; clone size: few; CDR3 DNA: TGCGCCAGCAAGATGGGCAACTCTGGAAACACCATATATTTT; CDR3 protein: CASKMGNSGNTIYF
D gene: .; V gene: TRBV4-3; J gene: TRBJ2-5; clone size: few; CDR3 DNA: TGCGCCAGCAGCCAAGAGAGGAATAACCAAGAGACCCAGTACTTC; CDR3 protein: CASSQERNNQETQYF
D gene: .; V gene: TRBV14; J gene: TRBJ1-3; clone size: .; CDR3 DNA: TGTGCCAGCAGCCAAGATGTTACGGTTGGAAACACCATATATTTT; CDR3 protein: CASSQDVTVGNTIYF
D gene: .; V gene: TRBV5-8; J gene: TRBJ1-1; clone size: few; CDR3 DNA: TGTGCCAGCAGCCCGACCCGGGAGATGAACACTGAAGCTTTCTTT; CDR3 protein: CASSPTREMNTEAFF
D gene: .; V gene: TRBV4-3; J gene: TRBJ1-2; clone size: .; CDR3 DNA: TGCGCCAGCAGCCAAGACGTATCGAAAATTAATTCGCAGGGGAGCTACACCTTC; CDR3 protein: CASSQDVSKINSQGSYTF
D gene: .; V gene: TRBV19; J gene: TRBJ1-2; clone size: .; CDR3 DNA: TGTGCCAGTAGTATACAGGGATACTATGGCTACACCTTC; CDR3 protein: CASSIQGYYGYTF
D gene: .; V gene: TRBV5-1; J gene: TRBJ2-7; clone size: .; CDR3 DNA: TGCGCCAGCAGGGAGGGAGCAAACTACGAGCAGTACTTC; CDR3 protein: CASREGANYEQYF
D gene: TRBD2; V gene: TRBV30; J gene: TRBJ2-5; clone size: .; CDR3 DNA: TGTGCCTGGAGTAGGGGACTAGCCGAGGAAGGGGAAGAGACCCAGTACTTC; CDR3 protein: CAWSRGLAEEGEETQYF
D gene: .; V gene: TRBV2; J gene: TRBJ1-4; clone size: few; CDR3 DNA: TGTGCCAGCAGTGGGGTGGGTGAAAAACTGTTTTTT; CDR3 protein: CASSGVGEKLFF
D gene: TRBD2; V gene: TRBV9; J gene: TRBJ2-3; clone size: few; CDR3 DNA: TGTGCCAGCAGCGGAACTAGCGGGTGGGGCACAGATACGCAGTATTTT; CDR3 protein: CASSGTSGWGTDTQYF
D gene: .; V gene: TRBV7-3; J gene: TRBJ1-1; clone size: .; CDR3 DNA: TGTGCCAGCAGCTTAAACCGGGGAGGGCAGAACACTGAAGCTTTCTTT; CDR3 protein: CASSLNRGGQNTEAFF
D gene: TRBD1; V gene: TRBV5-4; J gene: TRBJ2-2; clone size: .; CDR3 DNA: TGTGCCAGCAGCCTGAGGACAGGGCCGAACACCGGGGAGCTGTTTTTT; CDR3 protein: CASSLRTGPNTGELFF
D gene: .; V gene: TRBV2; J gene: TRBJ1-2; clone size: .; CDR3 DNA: TGTGCCAGCAGTGAGGCGGAAGGGCGGGACTATGGCTACACCTTC; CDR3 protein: CASSEAEGRDYGYTF
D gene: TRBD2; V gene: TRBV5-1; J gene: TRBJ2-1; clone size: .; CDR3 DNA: TGCGCCAGCAGCTTGGCCAGCGGGATGACGAATGAGCAGTTCTTC; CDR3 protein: CASSLASGMTNEQFF